The 5 T cell receptor beta chains given below trace back to one sample, sequenced in a study of T cell responses to AZD1222 COVID-19 vaccine (dated by TCRdb to about 2021). The sample's time point, from its label and the paper: baseline before first vaccination. Receptor libraries were prepared by the immunoSEQ multiplex PCR assay. Here the immuneACCESS table is served through TCRdb, limited to in-frame sequences with V and J called. Missing clones are a known gap in these copies; in checked studies unresolved V genes cover under half, and the rest lacks a known reason. This sample is represented by about 130,000 clones; more than 70% of them were singletons. In total, the top ten clones hold 9% to 15% of the sample. The sample in question was peripheral blood, obtained on day 0 of AZD1222 vaccination. Receptors originate from an adult in good health.

The chain recombines TRBV6-1 with TRBJ2-3; 8 bases are a match to TRBD2. CDR1 MNHNS and CDR2 SASEGT come from the germline V gene. Losses at the gene ends were 8 bases for V and 4 bases for J; bases not matched to a gene: 11. The CDR3 is 15 amino acids. The CDR3 sequence: CASGAAGEGSDTQYF. CDR3 sequence (DNA): TGTGCCAGCGGTGCAGCGGGGGAGGGCTCAGATACGCAGTATTTT.

This clone was seen a few times. The chain carries TRBV5-1 and TRBJ1-6; D not resolved. The germline CDR1 and CDR2 sequences are SGHRS and YFSETQ. Trimming pared 4 bases from V and 8 bases from J, leaving 13 bases between. The CDR3 extends over 14 amino acids. The CDR3 reads CASSTPRRDSPLHF. CDR3 bases: TGCGCCAGCAGCACTCCCAGGAGGGATTCACCCCTCCACTTT.

This clone appeared a few times. This chain uses TRBV27 with TRBJ2-7; 7 bases match TRBD1. This CDR3 region has 12 residues. Per germline, CDR1 MNHEY and CDR2 SMNVEV (reference sequence). V lost 6 bases and J lost 4; bases outside the gene matches: 3. CDR3 amino acids: CASRGTAYEQYF. CDR3 nucleotide sequence: TGTGCCAGCAGGGGGACAGCGTACGAGCAGTACTTC.

The V and J genes are TRBV24-1 and TRBJ2-7; no reliable D call. The V end lost 3 bases, the J end lost 4 bases, and 9 bases lay between the germline ends. The CDR3 loop spans 13 amino acids. Germline V CDR1 and CDR2: KGHDR, SFDVKD. The CDR3 is CATSDGKGYEQYF. CDR3 sequence (DNA): TGTGCCACCAGTGATGGGAAAGGGTACGAGCAGTACTTC.

This chain joins TRBV4-1 and TRBJ2-2, with TRBD2 as a possible D gene (6 bases). The CDR3 sequence is 18 residues long. Trimming took off 0 bases at V and 4 bases at J, with 18 bases between the two ends. Per germline, CDR1 MGHRA and CDR2 YSYEKL. The CDR3: CASSQEGMGGVSTGELFF. In nucleotides, the CDR3 is TGCGCCAGCAGCCAAGAGGGAATGGGGGGTGTAAGCACCGGGGAGCTGTTTTTT.